Following are 8 T cell receptor beta chains from one sample sequenced in a study of T-cell memory formation after mild COVID-19. In TCRdb, the 5' RACE reads were re-called with MiXCR into one record per CDR3 protein. This repertoire shows around 300,000 distinct CDR3 sequences, roughly 15% found once; its top ten account for 22%. The specimen was PBMCs or a T cell subset sorted from them (not recorded which). The receptors derive from a man aged 18 to 30 who had mild COVID-19 (a few samples of this study predate the infection). Cell type and time point are not known.

This chain joins TRBV20-1 and TRBJ1-2; D gene uncertain. Germline V lookup: CDR1 DFQATT, CDR2 SNEGSKA (reference sequence). V dropped 4 bases and J dropped 6 bases, with 24 bases sitting between them. CDR3 length: 16 amino acids. The CDR3: CSAIPLAVLMSHGYTF. DNA of the CDR3: TGCAGTGCTATACCCCTAGCCGTCCTTATGTCGCATGGCTACACCTTC.

The genes are TRBV21-1 and TRBJ1-5. TRBV21-1 is shown as a pseudogene. The CDR3 consists of 12 residues. CDR3 protein: CASALGNQPQHF. CDR3 DNA sequence: TGTGCCAGCGCCCTTGGAAATCAGCCCCAGCATTTT.

The chain links TRBV2 to TRBJ1-3; D is unresolved. Germline V gene lookup returns CDR1 SNHLY and CDR2 FYNNEI. There are 15 residues in the CDR3. The V gene lost 5 bases and the J gene lost 1 base, with 12 bases spanning the gap. CDR3 protein: CASSIGAVSGNTIYF. The CDR3 nucleotides read TGTGCCAGCAGTATAGGTGCGGTTTCTGGAAACACCATATATTTT.

This clonotype was seen a few times. The rearrangement links TRBV5-1 to TRBJ2-7; D possibly corresponds to TRBD1 (6 bases). The V gene lost 2 bases and the J gene lost 3 bases, with 12 bases spanning the gap. CDR1 and CDR2 (germline): SGHRS, YFSETQ. The CDR3 extends over 14 amino acids. The CDR3 nucleotides are TGCGCCAGCAGCTTCGGCCAGGGGAACTACGAGCAGTACTTC. Its protein product is CASSFGQGNYEQYF.

This clonotype has only a few counts. This sequence joins TRBV29-1 and TRBJ2-7; 7 bases are a match to TRBD1. J gave up 2 bases and V 6 bases, and 7 bases lay outside the gene matches. Germline V lookup: CDR1 SQVTM, CDR2 ANQGSEA. The CDR3 consists of 13 residues. The CDR3 DNA reads TGCAGCGTCACAGGGGCCAATGCCTACGAGCAGTACTTC. Its protein is CSVTGANAYEQYF.

The V gene is TRBV7-6, the J gene TRBJ2-2; D call uncertain. Trimming cost V 5 bases and J 0 bases, with 13 bases left between them. The V gene's germline CDR1 is SGHVS and CDR2 FNYEAQ. This CDR3 contains 16 residues. CDR3 in amino acids: CASSLRPNTNTGELFF. The CDR3 DNA reads TGTGCCAGCAGCCTAAGACCGAATACGAACACCGGGGAGCTGTTTTTT.

V is TRBV6-5 and J is TRBJ2-6; perhaps TRBD1 as D (6 bases). This CDR3 has 13 residues. V lost 8 bases to trimming and J lost 5 bases, with 10 bases between them. The V gene's germline CDR1 is MNHEY and CDR2 SVGAGI. CDR3 protein: CASGTRRANVLTF. In DNA, the CDR3 is TGTGCCAGCGGGACAAGGAGGGCCAACGTCCTGACTTTC.

The sample holds many counts of this clonotype. This chain joins TRBV7-2 and TRBJ2-5; D uncertain. V lost 0 bases and J 5 bases, leaving 4 bases between the germline ends. The CDR3 sequence is 12 residues long. Looked up from germline, CDR1 is SGHTA and CDR2 is FQGNSA. CDR3 sequence (DNA): TGTGCCAGCAGCTTAGCGAGGGAGACCCAGTACTTC. Translation: CASSLARETQYF.